The present TCR beta chain was sequenced within a study of PD-L1 blockade in urothelial cancer. Study as a whole: Blood drawn 3 weeks (second dose) and 6 weeks after treatment start was analyzed.

Only in-frame clones appear in the TCRdb table, and some are missing; sequencing was by immunoSEQ multiplex PCR. The repertoire holds approximately 50,000 clones, with about four fifths as singletons. The time point is: pretreatment peripheral blood. Sequences were derived from PBMCs, sampled around atezolizumab (anti-PD-L1) treatment. The clonotype originates from a man aged 50 to 59 with urothelial cancer.

In DNA, the CDR3 is TGTGCCAGTAGTATGGACAGGGCCTCCTACAATGAGCAGTTCTTC. Translated, it gives CASSMDRASYNEQFF. This chain connects TRBV19 to TRBJ2-1; 8 nucleotides match TRBD1. There are 15 residues in the CDR3. Germline CDR1 is LNHDA and CDR2 is SQIVND (reference sequence). V was pared by 3 bases and J by 0 bases, with 1 base of the junction left unmatched.